The 17 T cell receptor beta chains listed next were all sequenced from one sample in a study of T cell responses to AZD1222 COVID-19 vaccine. Produced via immunoSEQ multiplex PCR; TCRdb's table is partial and in-frame only. The sample shows some 96,000 clones, approximately 87% of them seen only once. Sequenced here: peripheral blood, sampled on day 0 of AZD1222 vaccination. The source is an adult in good health.

This rearrangement joins TRBV2 to TRBJ1-2; no reliable D call. Germline CDR1 is SNHLY and CDR2 is FYNNEI. Trimming took 5 bases from V and 0 from J, leaving 10 bases between them. The CDR3 runs to 14 residues. This CDR3 reads CASSLRQTNYGYTF. The CDR3 nucleotides are TGTGCCAGCAGTTTAAGGCAGACTAACTATGGCTACACCTTC.

The CDR3 nucleotides are TGTGCCAGTACGGGTTTCCAGGGGGGACGCTATGGCTACACCTTC. Protein product: CASTGFQGGRYGYTF. The chain has TRBV19 and TRBJ1-2, with 7 bases aligning to TRBD1. The ends lost 7 bases at V and 4 bases at J; junction bases unmatched: 12. This CDR3 has 15 amino acids. In germline, CDR1 is LNHDA, CDR2 SQIVND (reference sequence).

This clone was counted once. The chain carries TRBV5-4 and TRBJ1-2; possibly TRBD1 for D (5 bases). The CDR3 runs to 14 residues. With 6 bases removed from V and 2 bases from J, the gap between germline ends came to 14 bases. CDR1 and CDR2 from the germline V gene are SGHNT and YYREEE (reference sequence). CDR3 bases: TGTGCCAGCACGCCCCGGCAGGGAAACTATGGCTACACCTTC. Its translation is CASTPRQGNYGYTF.

This sequence joins TRBV5-1 and TRBJ2-1; TRBD2 agrees at 10 bases. Per germline, CDR1 SGHRS and CDR2 YFSETQ. The J segment lost 5 bases and the V segment lost 4 bases, leaving 6 bases of the junction unmatched. The CDR3 extends over 15 amino acids. The CDR3 nucleotides are TGCGCCAGCAGCGTAGGACTAGCGGACGACAATGAGCAGTTCTTC. Its protein is CASSVGLADDNEQFF. Drawing the rest from reference TRBV5-1 and TRBJ2-1, the complete variable domain is KAGVTQTPRYLIKTRGQQVTLSCSPISGHRSVSWYQQTPGQGLQFLFEYFSETQRNKGNFPGRFSGRQFSNSRSEMNVSTLELGDSALYLCASSVGLADDNEQFFGPGTRLTVL.

This clone was counted a single time. The chain is built from TRBV5-1 and TRBJ1-6, with D unresolved. V was trimmed by 0 bases and J by 5 bases, leaving 9 bases between them. The CDR3 has 15 amino acids. Germline V gives CDR1 SGHRS, CDR2 YFSETQ. The CDR3 loop is CASSLEAANNSPLHF. The CDR3 nucleotides are TGCGCCAGCAGCTTGGAGGCAGCAAATAATTCACCCCTCCACTTT.

The gene calls are TRBV7-9 and TRBJ1-2; TRBD1 matches at 9 bases. J gave up 8 bases and V 1 base, and 8 bases lay outside the gene matches. Germline V gene sequence: CDR1 SEHNR, CDR2 FQNEAQ (reference sequence). The CDR3 has 15 amino acids. The CDR3 here is CASSLEGQGIQGYTF. Written as DNA, the CDR3 is TGTGCCAGCAGCTTAGAGGGACAGGGTATACAAGGCTACACCTTC.

The rearrangement links TRBV4-3 to TRBJ2-3; D gene unclear. The CDR3 runs 17 residues. Trimming shortened V by 4 bases and J by 0 bases, and 17 bases separated the two germline ends. CDR1 and CDR2 (germline): LGHNA, YSLEER. CDR3 bases: TGCGCCAGCAGCCGGGAAGTGGCCGGGTCCAGCACAGATACGCAGTATTTT. Translated, it gives CASSREVAGSSTDTQYF.

The V call is TRBV7-8, the J call TRBJ2-2; D ambiguous. CDR3 length: 14 residues. Germline assignment: CDR1 SGHVS and CDR2 FQNEAQ. V lost 7 bases, J lost 4 bases, and 13 bases lay in between. This chain's CDR3 is CASIPLGGTGELFF. For the CDR3, the DNA is TGTGCCAGCATACCCCTCGGCGGCACCGGGGAGCTGTTTTTT.

The rearrangement uses TRBV6-5 and TRBJ1-1, with 11 bases lining up with TRBD1. V lost 2 bases, J lost 11 bases, and 4 bases stayed unmatched. The CDR3 sequence is 13 residues long. CDR1 is MNHEY and CDR2 is SVGAGI in the germline V gene. CDR3 in amino acids: CASSYRDRGVAFF. In DNA form, the CDR3 reads TGTGCCAGCAGTTACCGGGACAGGGGGGTGGCTTTCTTT.

This chain links TRBV10-3 with TRBJ2-2; 9 bases line up with TRBD1. The germline V gene has CDR1 ENHRY and CDR2 SYGVKD. The length of the CDR3 is 14 residues. V was pared by 10 bases and J by 5 bases, with 8 bases of the junction left unmatched. The CDR3: CATRDGTGTGELFF. The CDR3 bases are TGTGCCACCCGCGACGGGACAGGGACCGGGGAGCTGTTTTTT.

The chain couples TRBV19 to TRBJ1-1, with D maybe TRBD1 (6 bases). The length of the CDR3 is 11 residues. From germline, CDR1 is LNHDA and CDR2 SQIVND (reference sequence). V was cut by 9 bases and J by 6 bases, with 11 bases left in between. CDR3 coding DNA: TGTGCCAGCAGGGGACGCGCTGAAGCTTTCTTT. Translation gives CASRGRAEAFF.

The chain carries TRBV9 and TRBJ1-6; TRBD1 matches 8 bases. The CDR3 consists of 15 residues. With V trimmed by 3 bases and J by 6 bases, 5 bases remained unmatched. Germline CDR1 and CDR2: SGDLS and YYNGEE. Here the CDR3 reads CASSGPGTGNSPLHF. Written as DNA, the CDR3 is TGTGCCAGCAGCGGTCCCGGGACAGGTAATTCACCCCTCCACTTT.

The chain recombines TRBV11-2 with TRBJ2-7, with D perhaps matching TRBD2 (5 bases). CDR3 length: 15 residues. CDR1 is SGHAT and CDR2 is FQNNGV in the germline V gene. V was shortened by 1 base and J by 4 bases, with 14 bases between the two germline ends. The CDR3 loop is CASSLVGSLWYEQYF. Here the CDR3 DNA reads TGTGCCAGCAGCTTAGTGGGGAGTCTTTGGTACGAGCAGTACTTC.

The table lists this clone with a count of one. V is TRBV27 and J is TRBJ2-7; D might be TRBD1 or TRBD2, each matching 6 bases. The germline V gene encodes CDR1 MNHEY and CDR2 SMNVEV (reference sequence). The germline V and J ends were trimmed by 5 bases and 9 bases, with 20 bases remaining between them. CDR3 length equals 14 residues. CDR3 residues: CASSQDSGLYVQYF. Written as DNA, the CDR3 is TGTGCCAGCAGTCAGGACAGCGGGCTTTATGTGCAGTACTTC.

The chain employs TRBV9 and TRBJ2-1; 8 positions match TRBD2. The germline V gene encodes CDR1 SGDLS and CDR2 YYNGEE. This CDR3 spans 15 amino acids. Trimming removed 2 bases from V and 6 bases from J; junction bases left unmatched: 7. This CDR3 reads CASSVEAGEGNEQFF. The CDR3 coding sequence is TGTGCCAGCAGCGTGGAAGCGGGGGAGGGCAATGAGCAGTTCTTC.

V is TRBV19 and J is TRBJ2-2; D perhaps matches TRBD2 (6 bases). CDR1 and CDR2 (germline): LNHDA, SQIVND (reference sequence). The CDR3 totals 17 residues. The V end lost 4 bases, the J end lost 0 bases, and 15 bases lay between the germline ends. The CDR3 here is CASSKVGGTSNTGELFF. CDR3 bases: TGTGCCAGTAGTAAGGTTGGGGGGACGTCGAACACCGGGGAGCTGTTTTTT.

The chain links TRBV2 to TRBJ1-1; 7 nucleotides match TRBD1. In germline, CDR1 is SNHLY, CDR2 FYNNEI. After removal of 6 bases from V and 0 bases from J, the junction contained 4 bases not matched to a gene. The CDR3 sequence is 14 residues long. DNA for the CDR3: TGTGCCAGCAGGGGACAGCCCATGAACACTGAAGCTTTCTTT. Translating it yields CASRGQPMNTEAFF.